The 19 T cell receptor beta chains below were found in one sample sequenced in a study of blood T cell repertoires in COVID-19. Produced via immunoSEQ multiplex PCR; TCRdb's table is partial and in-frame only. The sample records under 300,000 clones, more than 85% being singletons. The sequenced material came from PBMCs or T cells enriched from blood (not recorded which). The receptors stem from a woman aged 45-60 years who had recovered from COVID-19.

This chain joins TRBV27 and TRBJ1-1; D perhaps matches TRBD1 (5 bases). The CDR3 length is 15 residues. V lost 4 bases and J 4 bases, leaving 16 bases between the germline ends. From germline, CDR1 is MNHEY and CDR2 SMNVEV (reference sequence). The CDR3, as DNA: TGTGCCAGCAGTTCACTTATATTGGGGGGCACTGAAGCTTTCTTT. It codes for CASSSLILGGTEAFF.

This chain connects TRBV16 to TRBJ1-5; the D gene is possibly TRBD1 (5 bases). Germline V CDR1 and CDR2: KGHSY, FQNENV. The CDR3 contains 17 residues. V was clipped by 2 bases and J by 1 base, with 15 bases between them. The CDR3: CASSQVYWKGSNQPQHF. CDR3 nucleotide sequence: TGTGCCAGCAGCCAAGTGTATTGGAAGGGGAGCAATCAGCCCCAGCATTTT.

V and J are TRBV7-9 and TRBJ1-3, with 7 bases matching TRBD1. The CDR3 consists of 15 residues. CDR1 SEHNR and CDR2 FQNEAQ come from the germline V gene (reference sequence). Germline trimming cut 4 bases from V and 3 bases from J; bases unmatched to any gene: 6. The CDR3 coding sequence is TGTGCCAGCAGCTCCCTGACAGGGAATGGAAACACCATATATTTT. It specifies CASSSLTGNGNTIYF.

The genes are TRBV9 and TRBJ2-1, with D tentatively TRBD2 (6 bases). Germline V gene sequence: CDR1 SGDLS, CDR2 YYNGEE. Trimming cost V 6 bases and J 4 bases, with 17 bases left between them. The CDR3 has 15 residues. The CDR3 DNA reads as TGTGCCAGCACCGAATCCGGGAGACCGTACAATGAGCAGTTCTTC. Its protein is CASTESGRPYNEQFF.

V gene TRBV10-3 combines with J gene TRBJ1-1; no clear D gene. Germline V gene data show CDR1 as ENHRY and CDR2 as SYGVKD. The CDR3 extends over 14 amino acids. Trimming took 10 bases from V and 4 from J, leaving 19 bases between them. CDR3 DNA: TGTGCCACAGTCCCCTCCGGGGAGGCCACTGAAGCTTTCTTT. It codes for CATVPSGEATEAFF.

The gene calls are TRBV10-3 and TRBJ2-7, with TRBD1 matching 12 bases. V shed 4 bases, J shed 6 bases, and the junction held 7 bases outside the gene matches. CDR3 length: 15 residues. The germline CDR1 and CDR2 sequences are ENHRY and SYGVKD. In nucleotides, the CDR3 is TGTGCCATCAGTGGCCGGGACAGGGGGCTTCTCGAGCAGTACTTC. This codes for CAISGRDRGLLEQYF.

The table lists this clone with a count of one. The CDR3 DNA reads TGCAGTGCTAGTAGGGCAGGGGGCGGTGATTCACCCCTCCACTTT. It specifies CSASRAGGGDSPLHF. The chain uses TRBV20-1 and TRBJ1-6, with 8 bases that match TRBD1. Germline V gives CDR1 DFQATT, CDR2 SNEGSKA (reference sequence). After removal of 3 bases from V and 8 bases from J, the junction contained 9 bases not matched to a gene. The CDR3 has 15 residues.

CDR3 loop: CASRRAGTKGSNEKLFF. CDR3 in DNA: TGTGCCAGCAGACGCGCCGGGACAAAGGGATCCAATGAAAAACTGTTTTTT. V usage is TRBV27 and J usage is TRBJ1-4; a weak D match, TRBD1 (6 bases). The CDR3 length is 17 residues. CDR1 is MNHEY, CDR2 SMNVEV, per germline (reference sequence). V was clipped by 6 bases and J by 5 bases, with 22 bases between them.

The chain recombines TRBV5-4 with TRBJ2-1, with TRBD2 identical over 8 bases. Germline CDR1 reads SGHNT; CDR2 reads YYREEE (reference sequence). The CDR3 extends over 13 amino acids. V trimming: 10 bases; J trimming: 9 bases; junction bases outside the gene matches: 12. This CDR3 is CAGGTSLSAEQFF. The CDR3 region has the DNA TGTGCCGGCGGGACTAGTTTGAGTGCTGAGCAGTTCTTC.

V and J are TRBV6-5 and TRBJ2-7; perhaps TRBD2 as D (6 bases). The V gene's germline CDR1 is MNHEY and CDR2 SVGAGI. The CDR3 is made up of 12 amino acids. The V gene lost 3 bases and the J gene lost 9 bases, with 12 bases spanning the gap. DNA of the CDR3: TGTGCCAGCAGTTATAGCGGACTGGCGCAGTACTTC. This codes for CASSYSGLAQYF.

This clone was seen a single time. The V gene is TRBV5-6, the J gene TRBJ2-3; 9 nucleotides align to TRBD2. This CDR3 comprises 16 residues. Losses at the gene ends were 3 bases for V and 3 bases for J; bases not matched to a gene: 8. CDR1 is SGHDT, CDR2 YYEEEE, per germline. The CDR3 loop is CASSWGGGRGTDTQYF. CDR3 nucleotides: TGTGCCAGCAGCTGGGGAGGCGGGAGGGGAACAGATACGCAGTATTTT.

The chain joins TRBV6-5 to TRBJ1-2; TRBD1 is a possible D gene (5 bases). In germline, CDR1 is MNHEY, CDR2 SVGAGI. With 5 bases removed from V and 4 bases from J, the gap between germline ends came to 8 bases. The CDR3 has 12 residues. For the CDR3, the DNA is TGTGCCAGCAGTCAGGGTCCCTATGGCTACACCTTC. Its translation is CASSQGPYGYTF.

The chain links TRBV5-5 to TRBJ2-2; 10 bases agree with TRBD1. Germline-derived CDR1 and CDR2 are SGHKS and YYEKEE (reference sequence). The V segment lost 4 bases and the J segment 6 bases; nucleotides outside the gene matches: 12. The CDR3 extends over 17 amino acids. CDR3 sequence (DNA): TGTGCCAGCAGCCCTGGGCCGGGACAGGGGATCGCCGGGGAGCTGTTTTTT. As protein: CASSPGPGQGIAGELFF. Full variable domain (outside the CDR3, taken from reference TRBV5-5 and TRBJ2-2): DAGVTQSPTHLIKTRGQQVTLRCSPISGHKSVSWYQQVLGQGPQFIFQYYEKEERGRGNFPDRFSARQFPNYSSELNVNALLLGDSALYLCASSPGPGQGIAGELFFGEGSRLTVL.

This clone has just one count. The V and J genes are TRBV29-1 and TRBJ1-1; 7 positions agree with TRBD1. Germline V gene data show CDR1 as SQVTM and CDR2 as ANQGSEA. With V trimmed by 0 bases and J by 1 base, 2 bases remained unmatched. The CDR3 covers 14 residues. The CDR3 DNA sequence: TGCAGCGTTGAAGATCGACAGGGGAACACTGAAGCTTTCTTT. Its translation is CSVEDRQGNTEAFF.

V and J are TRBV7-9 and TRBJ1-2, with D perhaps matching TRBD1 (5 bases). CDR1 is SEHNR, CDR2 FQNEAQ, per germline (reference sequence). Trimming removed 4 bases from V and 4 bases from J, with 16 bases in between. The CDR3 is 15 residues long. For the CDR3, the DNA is TGTGCCAGCAGCTCAGAAATGACAGTGATCTATGGCTACACCTTC. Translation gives CASSSEMTVIYGYTF. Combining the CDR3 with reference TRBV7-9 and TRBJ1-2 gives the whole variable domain DTGVSQNPRHKITKRGQNVTFRCDPISEHNRLYWYRQTLGQGPEFLTYFQNEAQLEKSRLLSDRFSAERPKGSFSTLEIQRTEQGDSAMYLCASSSEMTVIYGYTFGSGTRLTVV.

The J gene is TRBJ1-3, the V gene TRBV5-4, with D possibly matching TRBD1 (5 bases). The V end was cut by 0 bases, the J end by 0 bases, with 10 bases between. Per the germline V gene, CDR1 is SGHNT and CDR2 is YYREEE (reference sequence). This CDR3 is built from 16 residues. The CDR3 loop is CASSLGGRSSGNTIYF. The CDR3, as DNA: TGTGCCAGCAGCTTGGGGGGCCGGAGCTCTGGAAACACCATATATTTT.

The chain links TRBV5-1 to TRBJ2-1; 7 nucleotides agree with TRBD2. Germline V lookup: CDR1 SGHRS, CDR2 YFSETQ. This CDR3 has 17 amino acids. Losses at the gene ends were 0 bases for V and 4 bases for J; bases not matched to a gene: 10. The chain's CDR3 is CASSLGFGTGGYNEQFF. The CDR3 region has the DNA TGCGCCAGCAGCTTGGGATTTGGGACGGGAGGATACAATGAGCAGTTCTTC.

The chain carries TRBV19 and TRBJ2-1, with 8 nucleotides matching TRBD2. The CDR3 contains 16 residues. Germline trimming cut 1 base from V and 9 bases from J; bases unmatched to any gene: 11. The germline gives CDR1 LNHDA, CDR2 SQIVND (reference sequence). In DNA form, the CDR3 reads TGTGCCAGTAGTATAGGAGATCTAGCGGGTTCCACTGAGCAGTTCTTC. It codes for CASSIGDLAGSTEQFF.

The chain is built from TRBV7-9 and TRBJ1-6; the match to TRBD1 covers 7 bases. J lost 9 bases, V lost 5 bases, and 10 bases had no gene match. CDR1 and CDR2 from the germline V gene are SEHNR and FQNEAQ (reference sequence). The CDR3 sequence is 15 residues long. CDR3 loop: CASSETGTAISPLHF. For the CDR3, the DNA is TGTGCCAGCAGCGAAACCGGGACAGCAATTTCACCCCTCCACTTT.